A selection of T cell receptor beta chains follows, all from one sample in a study of CD4+ T cells in melanoma. The assay was immunoSEQ multiplex PCR, and TCRdb's table has in-frame clones only and misses some. This repertoire shows about 4,900 clones, under 75% found once; its top ten account for less than 30%. The sequencing sample was made of cells from a culture (not recorded whether cultured in vitro). These receptors all come from a human donor with melanoma. The CDR3 runs from the conserved cysteine through the conserved F or W. D genes are given only for firm matches. Size is omitted from some rows. Given values are once, few, many or a class for expanded clones.

J gene: TRBJ2-7
V gene: TRBV19
D gene: TRBD2
clone size: -
CDR3 DNA: TGTGCCAGTAGTACTAGCGGGGCCTCCTACGAGCAGTACTTC
CDR3 protein: CASSTSGASYEQYF

J gene: TRBJ2-2
V gene: TRBV7-2
D gene: -
clone size: -
CDR3 DNA: TGTGCCAGCAGTCCATGGCCAGGGACGACCGGGGAGCTGTTTTTT
CDR3 protein: CASSPWPGTTGELFF

J gene: TRBJ2-1
V gene: TRBV9
D gene: TRBD2
clone size: -
CDR3 DNA: TGTGCCAGCAGCGTAGTTGGGGGACTAGCGGGGGGGAGCTCCTACAATGAGCAGTTCTTC
CDR3 protein: CASSVVGGLAGGSSYNEQFF

J gene: TRBJ1-5
V gene: TRBV4-2
D gene: TRBD1
clone size: -
CDR3 DNA: TGTGCCAGCAGCCGTAATACAGGGGGCGCTGGCAATCAGCCCCAGCATTTT
CDR3 protein: CASSRNTGGAGNQPQHF

J gene: TRBJ1-4
V gene: TRBV2
D gene: TRBD1
clone size: -
CDR3 DNA: TGTGCCAGCAGCCCGGTTGGGCAGGGGGTGTTTTTT
CDR3 protein: CASSPVGQGVFF

J gene: TRBJ2-5
V gene: TRBV5-5
D gene: -
clone size: -
CDR3 DNA: TGTGCCAGCAGCTTGTATTGGGGGACCCAAGAGACCCAGTACTTC
CDR3 protein: CASSLYWGTQETQYF

J gene: TRBJ2-7
V gene: TRBV7-2
D gene: TRBD1
clone size: -
CDR3 DNA: TGTGCCAGCAGCCGGGACAGGAGCTCCTACGAGCAGTACTTC
CDR3 protein: CASSRDRSSYEQYF

J gene: TRBJ1-4
V gene: TRBV3-1/TRBV3-2
D gene: -
clone size: medium-sized
CDR3 DNA: TGTGCCAGCAGCCCGGACGGTGGTAACGAAAAACTGTTTTTT
CDR3 protein: CASSPDGGNEKLFF

J gene: TRBJ1-1
V gene: TRBV6-5
D gene: TRBD1
clone size: few
CDR3 DNA: TGTGCCAGCAGTTACGCGGACAGGCGGGCTGAAGCTTTCTTT
CDR3 protein: CASSYADRRAEAFF

J gene: TRBJ1-3
V gene: TRBV29-1
D gene: -
clone size: -
CDR3 DNA: TGCAGCGTTTCCGGGACGGACGACTCTGGAAACACCATATATTTT
CDR3 protein: CSVSGTDDSGNTIYF

J gene: TRBJ2-3
V gene: TRBV5-1
D gene: -
clone size: -
CDR3 DNA: TGCGCCAGCAGCTTGGGGGCGGACAGATCAGATACGCAGTATTTT
CDR3 protein: CASSLGADRSDTQYF

J gene: TRBJ1-1
V gene: TRBV5-4
D gene: -
clone size: -
CDR3 DNA: TGTGCCAGCAGCTTGGAGGCAGGTTTAAGGGGCACTGAAGCTTTCTTT
CDR3 protein: CASSLEAGLRGTEAFF

J gene: TRBJ2-2
V gene: TRBV19
D gene: TRBD2
clone size: few
CDR3 DNA: TGTGCCAGTAGTATTTACGGGGGGGACACCGGGGAGCTGTTTTTT
CDR3 protein: CASSIYGGDTGELFF

J gene: TRBJ2-3
V gene: TRBV10-3
D gene: -
clone size: -
CDR3 DNA: TGTGCCATCAGTAATGTGGCCCCAGGTACAGATACGCAGTATTTT
CDR3 protein: CAISNVAPGTDTQYF

J gene: TRBJ1-1
V gene: TRBV6-1
D gene: -
clone size: -
CDR3 DNA: TGTGCCAGCAGTGAAACTATGAACTTCGTGGCAGAAGCTTTCTTT
CDR3 protein: CASSETMNFVAEAFF

J gene: TRBJ2-6
V gene: TRBV6-1
D gene: -
clone size: -
CDR3 DNA: TGTGCCAGCAGTGAAGGTCTGTTACAGGGTTTCGCTGGGGCCAACGTCCTGACTTTC
CDR3 protein: CASSEGLLQGFAGANVLTF

J gene: TRBJ1-4
V gene: TRBV10-3
D gene: TRBD1
clone size: -
CDR3 DNA: TGTGCCATCAGTGCCGTCCGGGACAGGGGAGTCGAAAAACTGTTTTTT
CDR3 protein: CAISAVRDRGVEKLFF

J gene: TRBJ2-5
V gene: TRBV6-5
D gene: TRBD1
clone size: -
CDR3 DNA: TGTGCCAGCAGTTACACCGACAGGGGCCGGGGCGGGACCCAGTACTTC
CDR3 protein: CASSYTDRGRGGTQYF

J gene: TRBJ1-3
V gene: TRBV15
D gene: -
clone size: once
CDR3 DNA: TGTGCCACCAGCAGAGACAATCAGAGGGGAAACACCATATATTTT
CDR3 protein: CATSRDNQRGNTIYF

J gene: TRBJ1-1
V gene: TRBV3-1/TRBV3-2
D gene: -
clone size: -
CDR3 DNA: TGTGCCAGCAGCCACGGGCACCGGGACTCGGGAGCTTTCTTT
CDR3 protein: CASSHGHRDSGAFF

J gene: TRBJ2-3
V gene: TRBV9
D gene: -
clone size: -
CDR3 DNA: TGTGCCAGCACCCCTGGGGGGATCGATACGCAGTATTTT
CDR3 protein: CASTPGGIDTQYF

J gene: TRBJ1-2
V gene: TRBV19
D gene: -
clone size: -
CDR3 DNA: TGTGCCAGTATGGTTAGGGCAGGTTATGGCTACACCTTC
CDR3 protein: CASMVRAGYGYTF

J gene: TRBJ2-5
V gene: TRBV2
D gene: -
clone size: once
CDR3 DNA: TGTGCCAGCAGTGATCTAGGGATAGAGACCCAGTACTTC
CDR3 protein: CASSDLGIETQYF

J gene: TRBJ1-1
V gene: TRBV25-1
D gene: -
clone size: -
CDR3 DNA: TGTGCCAGCAGTGAACTGGGTACTGAAGCTTTCTTT
CDR3 protein: CASSELGTEAFF

J gene: TRBJ1-5
V gene: TRBV7-9
D gene: -
clone size: medium-sized
CDR3 DNA: TGTGCCAGCAGCGATAGACCAGGGGATCAGCCCCAGCATTTT
CDR3 protein: CASSDRPGDQPQHF

J gene: TRBJ1-1
V gene: TRBV9
D gene: TRBD1
clone size: once
CDR3 DNA: TGTGCCAGCAGCTTAGGGACAGGGGGAGGTGAAGCTTTCTTT
CDR3 protein: CASSLGTGGGEAFF

J gene: TRBJ1-1
V gene: TRBV19
D gene: -
clone size: -
CDR3 DNA: TGTGCCAGTTCCAGCGGATCGGTTGAAGCTTTCTTT
CDR3 protein: CASSSGSVEAFF

J gene: TRBJ2-1
V gene: TRBV10-3
D gene: -
clone size: few
CDR3 DNA: TGTGCCATCAGCGACCCCCCAACTCACAATGAGCAGTTCTTC
CDR3 protein: CAISDPPTHNEQFF

J gene: TRBJ2-7
V gene: TRBV6-1
D gene: -
clone size: medium-sized
CDR3 DNA: TGTGCCAGCAGGGAAGTCCCGGGATTCTCCTACGAGCAGTACTTC
CDR3 protein: CASREVPGFSYEQYF

J gene: TRBJ1-3
V gene: TRBV19
D gene: -
clone size: medium-sized
CDR3 DNA: TGTGCCAGTAGTATCGCAGGGCACTCTGGAAACACCATATATTTT
CDR3 protein: CASSIAGHSGNTIYF

J gene: TRBJ1-1
V gene: TRBV2
D gene: -
clone size: -
CDR3 DNA: TGTGCCAGCAGTGAAAGGTCAGGGATGGACACTGAAGCTTTCTTT
CDR3 protein: CASSERSGMDTEAFF

J gene: TRBJ2-7
V gene: TRBV4-1
D gene: -
clone size: -
CDR3 DNA: TGCGCCAGCAGCCCCCGACAGGTTTCCTACGAGCAGTACTTC
CDR3 protein: CASSPRQVSYEQYF

J gene: TRBJ2-1
V gene: TRBV27
D gene: -
clone size: -
CDR3 DNA: TGTGCCAGCAGGGTTTACAATGAGCAGTTCTTC
CDR3 protein: CASRVYNEQFF

J gene: TRBJ1-3
V gene: TRBV7-2
D gene: -
clone size: -
CDR3 DNA: TGTGCCAGTGCCGGGACACTCTCTGGAAACACCATATATTTT
CDR3 protein: CASAGTLSGNTIYF

J gene: TRBJ2-1
V gene: TRBV12-3/TRBV12-4
D gene: -
clone size: -
CDR3 DNA: TGTGCCAGCAGTTTAGTCACCCACAATGAGCAGTTCTTC
CDR3 protein: CASSLVTHNEQFF

J gene: TRBJ1-1
V gene: TRBV5-1
D gene: -
clone size: -
CDR3 DNA: TGCGCCAGCAGCACGGGAGTGAACACTGAAGCTTTCTTT
CDR3 protein: CASSTGVNTEAFF

J gene: TRBJ1-4
V gene: TRBV5-5
D gene: -
clone size: few
CDR3 DNA: TGTGCCAGCAGCTTGTTCGGGTCCGCAACTAATGAAAAACTGTTTTTT
CDR3 protein: CASSLFGSATNEKLFF

J gene: TRBJ1-4
V gene: TRBV5-8
D gene: -
clone size: -
CDR3 DNA: TGTGCCAGCGGCCTCGGGACGGCTAATGAAAAACTGTTTTTT
CDR3 protein: CASGLGTANEKLFF

J gene: TRBJ1-1
V gene: TRBV29-1
D gene: TRBD1
clone size: -
CDR3 DNA: TGCAGCGTTGAAGGGGCACAGGGGGCGGCTGAAGCTTTCTTT
CDR3 protein: CSVEGAQGAAEAFF

J gene: TRBJ1-1
V gene: TRBV15
D gene: TRBD1
clone size: medium-sized
CDR3 DNA: TGTGCCACCAGCAGAGATGGGACAGGGCGGGCTTTCTTT
CDR3 protein: CATSRDGTGRAFF

J gene: TRBJ2-3
V gene: TRBV13
D gene: TRBD1
clone size: -
CDR3 DNA: TGTGCCAGCAGCGTGGCAGGGGGAGATACGCAGTATTTT
CDR3 protein: CASSVAGGDTQYF

J gene: TRBJ1-2
V gene: TRBV5-1
D gene: TRBD1
clone size: -
CDR3 DNA: TGCGCCAGCAGCTTGGAGGGACAGGGCATGGACGGCTACACCTTC
CDR3 protein: CASSLEGQGMDGYTF

J gene: TRBJ2-1
V gene: TRBV19
D gene: TRBD2
clone size: -
CDR3 DNA: TGTGCCAGTAGTCGGGGTAGCGGGGGGGCCGATGAGCAGTTCTTC
CDR3 protein: CASSRGSGGADEQFF

J gene: TRBJ2-3
V gene: TRBV4-1
D gene: TRBD1
clone size: few
CDR3 DNA: TGCGCCAGCAGCCGTCCCCCAGGGGGCACAGCAGATACGCAGTATTTT
CDR3 protein: CASSRPPGGTADTQYF

J gene: TRBJ2-7
V gene: TRBV27
D gene: TRBD1
clone size: -
CDR3 DNA: TGTGCCAGCAGCCTAACAGGGGGCGAGCAGTACTTC
CDR3 protein: CASSLTGGEQYF

J gene: TRBJ1-5
V gene: TRBV5-5
D gene: -
clone size: -
CDR3 DNA: TGTGCCAGCAGCTTGGATGACAGACCCAATCAGCCCCAGCATTTT
CDR3 protein: CASSLDDRPNQPQHF

J gene: TRBJ1-3
V gene: TRBV6-5
D gene: -
clone size: -
CDR3 DNA: TGTGCCAGCAGTTACGCAGGGAGAGACACCATATATTTT
CDR3 protein: CASSYAGRDTIYF

J gene: TRBJ1-5
V gene: TRBV5-1
D gene: TRBD1
clone size: -
CDR3 DNA: TGCGCCAGCAGCTTGCAGGGGGCGAGCAATCAGCCCCAGCATTTT
CDR3 protein: CASSLQGASNQPQHF

J gene: TRBJ2-2
V gene: TRBV29-1
D gene: -
clone size: -
CDR3 DNA: TGCAGCGTTGGGAAGGACACCGGGGAGCTGTTTTTT
CDR3 protein: CSVGKDTGELFF

J gene: TRBJ2-3
V gene: TRBV19
D gene: -
clone size: few
CDR3 DNA: TGTGCCAGTAGTAACCGGGGAGGGGGGGCGGATACGCAGTATTTT
CDR3 protein: CASSNRGGGADTQYF

J gene: TRBJ2-6
V gene: TRBV5-1
D gene: TRBD1
clone size: -
CDR3 DNA: TGCGCCAGCAGCGTTACGACAGGGCCTACCTCGTCTGGGGCCAACGTCCTGACTTTC
CDR3 protein: CASSVTTGPTSSGANVLTF

J gene: TRBJ1-6
V gene: TRBV27
D gene: TRBD1
clone size: -
CDR3 DNA: TGTGCCAGCAGTTTCAGGGGGAATTCACCCCTCCACTTT
CDR3 protein: CASSFRGNSPLHF

J gene: TRBJ2-7
V gene: TRBV4-1
D gene: TRBD1
clone size: -
CDR3 DNA: TGCGCCAGCAGTAAAGTGTTGGTAACAGGGGACTCCTACGAGCAGTACTTC
CDR3 protein: CASSKVLVTGDSYEQYF

J gene: TRBJ1-1
V gene: TRBV4-2
D gene: TRBD1
clone size: -
CDR3 DNA: TGTGCCAGCAGCCAAGAACAGGGGACCCTTGAAGCTTTCTTT
CDR3 protein: CASSQEQGTLEAFF

J gene: TRBJ2-1
V gene: TRBV4-2
D gene: TRBD1
clone size: once
CDR3 DNA: TGTGCCAGCAGCCAAGAGGCCGGGACAGGGCTGGTTGAGCAGTTCTTC
CDR3 protein: CASSQEAGTGLVEQFF